This T cell receptor (beta chain) was profiled in a study of T cell responses to AZD1222 COVID-19 vaccine. Study-wide points: Within unmutated variant regions lay the reported targets of nearly half of spike-specific TCRs.

This clone is a singleton in its sample. The antigen remains undetermined. Repertoires were generated with immunoSEQ multiplex PCR, while TCRdb's copy carries only in-frame clones and drops some. The sample has approximately 140,000 clones; about 89% are singletons. V lost 0 bases and J lost 8, with 11 bases in between. CDR3 size: 14 residues. Germline assignment: CDR1 SGHKS and CDR2 YYEKEE (reference sequence). The chain carries TRBV5-5 and TRBJ1-4; no definite D call. Sequenced material: peripheral blood, taken 28 days after the second AZD1222 dose. The sequence was collected from an adult who received the AZD1222 COVID-19 vaccine. In DNA form, the CDR3 reads TGTGCCAGCAGCTTGGACCCAGGAGAGGAAAAACTGTTTTTT. It specifies CASSLDPGEEKLFF.